This T cell receptor beta chain was recorded in a study of long-term antiretroviral therapy in people with HIV. Study-level findings and limits: Before ART, certain clones expanded, and these dominated the repertoire at all time points.

This CDR3 comprises 16 residues. Trimming cost V 5 bases and J 1 base, with 15 bases left between them. The germline V gene has CDR1 SEHNR and CDR2 FQNEAQ (reference sequence). With regard to this clone: Its antigen is unidentified.

Version v3.0 of the immunoSEQ assay ran at survey level. Data came from immunoSEQ multiplex PCR; TCRdb stores just in-frame clones and leaves some out. The profile shows about 14,000 clones, 77% of them singletons. V and J are TRBV7-9 and TRBJ2-1, with TRBD2 as a possible D gene (5 bases). Sample: unsorted PBMCs, taken 1.3 years before starting antiretroviral therapy. This clonotype was obtained from a man aged 35-49 years with HIV. CDR3 residues: CASSPSLASSYNEQFF. The CDR3 region has the DNA TGTGCCAGCAGCCCCTCTTTAGCGTCTTCCTACAATGAGCAGTTCTTC.